A selection of T cell receptor beta chains follows, all from one sample in a study of cytomegalovirus exposure and HLA in healthy donors. TCRdb's table, derived via immunoSEQ multiplex PCR, lists solely in-frame clones and lacks some. The sample lists tens of thousands of clones; over 85% were seen once. Sequences were obtained from PBMCs. The receptors here all came from a woman aged 18-29 years in good health and CMV-seronegative. CDR3s include the opening cysteine and the closing phenylalanine or tryptophan. The order of the fields is D gene, J gene, V gene, clone size, CDR3 DNA, CDR3 protein. D genes are given only for firm matches. Clone size is given for some rows only: seen once, a few or many times, or a class if the clone is expanded.

D: TRBD2
J: TRBJ2-1
V: TRBV6-1
size: -
DNA: TGTGCCAGCGTAGAGCGGGGGAGCTCCTACAATGAGCAGTTCTTC
CDR3: CASVERGSSYNEQFF

D: -
J: TRBJ1-2
V: TRBV18
size: -
DNA: TGTGCCAGCTCACCACCTTTTCAATCCAGGGCGGATGGCTACACCTTC
CDR3: CASSPPFQSRADGYTF

D: -
J: TRBJ1-1
V: TRBV7-8
size: -
DNA: TGTGCCAGCAGTCCTACGACTGAAGCTTTCTTT
CDR3: CASSPTTEAFF

D: TRBD2
J: TRBJ2-1
V: TRBV6-4
size: -
DNA: TGTGCCAGCAGTGAGAGCGGGGGAACTTCGTTTGAGCAGTTCTTC
CDR3: CASSESGGTSFEQFF

D: -
J: TRBJ1-2
V: TRBV20-1
size: -
DNA: TGCAGTGCTAGTATTAGTAGGGAAAGCGGATTC
CDR3: CSASISRESGF

D: -
J: TRBJ1-2
V: TRBV6-5
size: -
DNA: TGTGCCAGCAGTTATCTCATGGGGAGTTATGGCTACACCTTC
CDR3: CASSYLMGSYGYTF

D: -
J: TRBJ1-1
V: TRBV19
size: -
DNA: TGTGCCAGTAGTATAGCGAGGGATACTGAAGCTTTCTTT
CDR3: CASSIARDTEAFF

D: TRBD1
J: TRBJ2-3
V: TRBV27
size: -
DNA: TGTGCCAGCAGTATTAGACAGGGGACTAGCACAGATACGCAGTATTTT
CDR3: CASSIRQGTSTDTQYF

D: TRBD1
J: TRBJ1-1
V: TRBV9
size: -
DNA: TGTGCCAGCAGCTCCGAGTCCAGGGGGCTGAACACTGAAGCTTTCTTT
CDR3: CASSSESRGLNTEAFF

D: -
J: TRBJ2-2
V: TRBV30
size: -
DNA: TGTGCCTGGAGTGTACTAGAAACGGACACCGGGGAGCTGTTTTTT
CDR3: CAWSVLETDTGELFF

D: -
J: TRBJ2-1
V: TRBV4-1
size: -
DNA: TGCGCCAGCAGTCCCCGGCTAGATACCAATGAGCAGTTCTTC
CDR3: CASSPRLDTNEQFF

D: -
J: TRBJ1-1
V: TRBV7-2
size: -
DNA: TGTGCCAGCAGCTTACTGCGGGGGAACACTGAAGCTTTCTTT
CDR3: CASSLLRGNTEAFF

D: -
J: TRBJ1-1
V: TRBV6-1
size: -
DNA: TGTGCCAGCAGTGAAGCGAGGGGGGGCAGCGCTGAAGCTTTCTTT
CDR3: CASSEARGGSAEAFF

D: TRBD1
J: TRBJ1-2
V: TRBV27
size: -
DNA: TGTGCCAGTAGGACAGGTGGTGGTGGCTACACCTTC
CDR3: CASRTGGGGYTF

D: TRBD2
J: TRBJ2-3
V: TRBV7-2
size: once
DNA: TGTGCCAGCAGCTTCATACTAGCGGGGGGGAGAGACACAGATACGCAGTATTTT
CDR3: CASSFILAGGRDTDTQYF

D: -
J: TRBJ2-5
V: TRBV2
size: -
DNA: TGTGCCAGCAGTGGGGACTCCGGGGCCGAGACCCAGTACTTC
CDR3: CASSGDSGAETQYF

D: -
J: TRBJ2-5
V: TRBV10-3
size: -
DNA: TGTGCCATCAGTGGACAGATGGGACTTGAAGAGACCCAGTACTTC
CDR3: CAISGQMGLEETQYF

D: -
J: TRBJ2-7
V: TRBV5-1
size: -
DNA: TGCGCCAGCAGCGGTCCCGGGACTGCAAGCTCCTACGAGCAGTACTTC
CDR3: CASSGPGTASSYEQYF

D: TRBD2
J: TRBJ2-2
V: TRBV11-2
size: -
DNA: TGTGCCAGCAGCTTAGCGGGAGGAGTAGGCGGGGAGCTGTTTTTT
CDR3: CASSLAGGVGGELFF